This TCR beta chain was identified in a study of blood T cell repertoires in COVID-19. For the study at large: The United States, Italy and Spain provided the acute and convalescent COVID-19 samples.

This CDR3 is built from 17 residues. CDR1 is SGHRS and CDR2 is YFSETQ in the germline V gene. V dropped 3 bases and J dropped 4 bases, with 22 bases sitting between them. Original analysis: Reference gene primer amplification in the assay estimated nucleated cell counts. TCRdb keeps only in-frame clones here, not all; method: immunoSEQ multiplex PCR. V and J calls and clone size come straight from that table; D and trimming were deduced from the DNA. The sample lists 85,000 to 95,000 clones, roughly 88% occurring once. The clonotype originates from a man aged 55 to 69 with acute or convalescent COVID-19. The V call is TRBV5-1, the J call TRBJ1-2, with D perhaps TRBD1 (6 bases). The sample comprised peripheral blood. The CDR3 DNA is TGCGCCAGCAGCTCCTTATCGACAGGTCGGTCCCCCTATGGCTACACCTTC. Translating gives CASSSLSTGRSPYGYTF.